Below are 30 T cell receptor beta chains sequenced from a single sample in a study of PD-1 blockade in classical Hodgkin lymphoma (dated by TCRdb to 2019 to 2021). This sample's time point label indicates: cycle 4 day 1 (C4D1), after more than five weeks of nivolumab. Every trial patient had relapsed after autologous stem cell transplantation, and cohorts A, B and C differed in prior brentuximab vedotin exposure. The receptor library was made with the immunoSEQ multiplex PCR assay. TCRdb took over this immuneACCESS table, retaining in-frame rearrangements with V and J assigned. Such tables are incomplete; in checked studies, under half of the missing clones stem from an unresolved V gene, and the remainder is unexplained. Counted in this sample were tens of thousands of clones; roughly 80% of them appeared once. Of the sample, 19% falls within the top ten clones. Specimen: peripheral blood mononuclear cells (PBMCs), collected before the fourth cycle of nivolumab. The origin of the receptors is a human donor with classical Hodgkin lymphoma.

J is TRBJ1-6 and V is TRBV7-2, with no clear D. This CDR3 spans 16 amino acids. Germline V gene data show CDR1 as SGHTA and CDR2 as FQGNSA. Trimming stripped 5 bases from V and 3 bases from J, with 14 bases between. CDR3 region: CASSESPALYNSPLHF. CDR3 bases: TGTGCCAGCAGCGAAAGTCCGGCTCTCTATAATTCACCCCTCCACTTT.

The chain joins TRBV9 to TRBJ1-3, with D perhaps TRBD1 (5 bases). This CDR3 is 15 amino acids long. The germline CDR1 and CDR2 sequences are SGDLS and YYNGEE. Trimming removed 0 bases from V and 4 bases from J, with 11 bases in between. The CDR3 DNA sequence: TGTGCCAGCAGCGTAGAAGGAGGGGTGGGAAACACCATATATTTT. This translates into CASSVEGGVGNTIYF.

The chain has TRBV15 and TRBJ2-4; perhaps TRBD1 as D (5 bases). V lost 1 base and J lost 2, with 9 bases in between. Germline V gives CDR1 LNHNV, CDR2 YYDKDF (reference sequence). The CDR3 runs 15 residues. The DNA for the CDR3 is TGTGCCACCAGCAGAGGGGGCAATACCAAAAACATTCAGTACTTC. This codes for CATSRGGNTKNIQYF.

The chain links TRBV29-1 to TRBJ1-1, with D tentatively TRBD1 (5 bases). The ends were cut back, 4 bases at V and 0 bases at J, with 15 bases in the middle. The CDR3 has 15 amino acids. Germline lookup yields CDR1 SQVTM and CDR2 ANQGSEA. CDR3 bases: TGCAGCGTTGGGGCAGGGTGGGCTATGAACACTGAAGCTTTCTTT. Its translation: CSVGAGWAMNTEAFF.

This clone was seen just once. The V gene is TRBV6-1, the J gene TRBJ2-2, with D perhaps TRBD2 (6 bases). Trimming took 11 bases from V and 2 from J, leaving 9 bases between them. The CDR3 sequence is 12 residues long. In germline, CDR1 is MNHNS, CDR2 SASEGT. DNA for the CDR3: TGTGCCGCCGGGAGAAACACCGGGGAGCTGTTTTTT. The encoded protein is CAAGRNTGELFF.

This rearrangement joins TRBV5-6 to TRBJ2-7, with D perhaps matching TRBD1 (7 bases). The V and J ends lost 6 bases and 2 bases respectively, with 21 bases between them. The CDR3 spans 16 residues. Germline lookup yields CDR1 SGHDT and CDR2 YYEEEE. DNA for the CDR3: TGTGCCAGCACCCACCCCAGGGGGGCGTTAACCTACGAGCAGTACTTC. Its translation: CASTHPRGALTYEQYF.

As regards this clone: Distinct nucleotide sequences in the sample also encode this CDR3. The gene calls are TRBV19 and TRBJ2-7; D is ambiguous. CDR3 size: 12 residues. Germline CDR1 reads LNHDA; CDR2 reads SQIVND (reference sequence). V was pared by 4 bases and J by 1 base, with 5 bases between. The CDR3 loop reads CASSTGSYEQYF. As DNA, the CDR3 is TGTGCCAGTAGTACTGGGTCCTACGAGCAGTACTTC.

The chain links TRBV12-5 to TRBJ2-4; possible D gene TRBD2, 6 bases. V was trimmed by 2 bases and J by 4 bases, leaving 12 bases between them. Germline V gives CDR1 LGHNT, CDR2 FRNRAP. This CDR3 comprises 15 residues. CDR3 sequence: CASGLTLRGKNIQYF. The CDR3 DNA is TGTGCTAGTGGTTTGACCCTCCGGGGGAAAAACATTCAGTACTTC.

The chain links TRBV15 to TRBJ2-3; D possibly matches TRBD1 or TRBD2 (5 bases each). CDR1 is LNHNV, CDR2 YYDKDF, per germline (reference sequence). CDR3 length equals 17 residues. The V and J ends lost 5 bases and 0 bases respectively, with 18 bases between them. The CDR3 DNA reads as TGTGCCACCAGCGGGGGAGTTGACGGCGGGAGCACAGATACGCAGTATTTT. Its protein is CATSGGVDGGSTDTQYF.

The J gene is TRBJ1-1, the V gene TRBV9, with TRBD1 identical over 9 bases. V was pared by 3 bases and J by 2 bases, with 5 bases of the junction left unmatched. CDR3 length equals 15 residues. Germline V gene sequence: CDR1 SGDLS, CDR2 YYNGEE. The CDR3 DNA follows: TGTGCCAGCAGCGGGGGGACAGGGAGTAACACTGAAGCTTTCTTT. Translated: CASSGGTGSNTEAFF.

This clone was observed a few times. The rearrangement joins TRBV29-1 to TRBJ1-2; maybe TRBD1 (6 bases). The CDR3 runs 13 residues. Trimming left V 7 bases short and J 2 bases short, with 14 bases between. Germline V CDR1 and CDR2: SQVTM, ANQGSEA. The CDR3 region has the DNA TGCAGCGCAACTGGCAGGGGCAACTATGGCTACACCTTC. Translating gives CSATGRGNYGYTF.

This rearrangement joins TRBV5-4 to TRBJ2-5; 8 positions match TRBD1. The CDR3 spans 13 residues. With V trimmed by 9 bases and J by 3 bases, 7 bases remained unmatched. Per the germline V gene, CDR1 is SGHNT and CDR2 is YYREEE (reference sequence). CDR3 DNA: TGTGCCACCGGGACAGGTAGAGAAGAGACCCAGTACTTC. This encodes CATGTGREETQYF.

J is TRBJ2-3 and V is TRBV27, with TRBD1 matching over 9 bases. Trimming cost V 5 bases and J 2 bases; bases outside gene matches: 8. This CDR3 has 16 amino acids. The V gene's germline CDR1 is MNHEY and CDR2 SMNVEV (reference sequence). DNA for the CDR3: TGTGCCAGCAGTCCCGGGACAGGGAGCTCCACAGATACGCAGTATTTT. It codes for CASSPGTGSSTDTQYF.

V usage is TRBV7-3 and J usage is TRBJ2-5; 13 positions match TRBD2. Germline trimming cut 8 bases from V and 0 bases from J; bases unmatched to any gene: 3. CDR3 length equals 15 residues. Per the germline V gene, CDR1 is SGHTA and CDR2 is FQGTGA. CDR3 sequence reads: CASGLAGVYQETQYF. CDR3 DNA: TGTGCCAGCGGACTAGCGGGGGTGTACCAAGAGACCCAGTACTTC.

In nucleotides, the CDR3 is TGTGCCAGCAGCCAAGATCTAGGGCTTGGCTACACCTTC. Translated: CASSQDLGLGYTF. The J gene is TRBJ1-2, the V gene TRBV14; D not certain. From germline, CDR1 is SGHDN and CDR2 FVKESK. This CDR3 contains 13 residues. Trimming pared 0 bases from V and 7 bases from J, leaving 9 bases between. The whole variable domain, remainder taken from reference TRBV14 and TRBJ1-2, is EAGVTQFPSHSVIEKGQTVTLRCDPISGHDNLYWYRRVMGKEIKFLLHFVKESKQDESGMPNNRFLAERTGGTYSTLKVQPAELEDSGVYFCASSQDLGLGYTFGSGTRLTVV.

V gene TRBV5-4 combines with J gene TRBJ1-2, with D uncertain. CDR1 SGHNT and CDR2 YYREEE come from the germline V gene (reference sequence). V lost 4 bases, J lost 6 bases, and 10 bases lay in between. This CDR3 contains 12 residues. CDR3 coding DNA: TGTGCCAGCAGCCTTGACACAAATGGCTACACCTTC. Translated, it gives CASSLDTNGYTF.

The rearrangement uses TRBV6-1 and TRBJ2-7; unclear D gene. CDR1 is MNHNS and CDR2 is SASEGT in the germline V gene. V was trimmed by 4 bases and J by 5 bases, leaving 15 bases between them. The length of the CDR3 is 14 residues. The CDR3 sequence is CASSVDAVVNEQYF. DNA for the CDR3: TGTGCCAGCAGTGTTGACGCGGTGGTGAACGAGCAGTACTTC.

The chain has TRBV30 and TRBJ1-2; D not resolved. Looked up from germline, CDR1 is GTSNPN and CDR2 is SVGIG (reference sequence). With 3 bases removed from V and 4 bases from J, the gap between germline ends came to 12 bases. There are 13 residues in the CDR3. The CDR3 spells CAWRPGSFYGYTF. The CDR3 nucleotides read TGTGCCTGGAGGCCAGGTTCATTCTATGGCTACACCTTC.

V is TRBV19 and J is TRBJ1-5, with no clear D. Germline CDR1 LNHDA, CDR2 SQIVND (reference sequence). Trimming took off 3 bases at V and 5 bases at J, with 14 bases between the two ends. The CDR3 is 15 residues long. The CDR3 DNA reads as TGTGCCAGTAGTATTTCGGGGTTTGGGGATCAGCCCCAGCATTTT. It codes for CASSISGFGDQPQHF.

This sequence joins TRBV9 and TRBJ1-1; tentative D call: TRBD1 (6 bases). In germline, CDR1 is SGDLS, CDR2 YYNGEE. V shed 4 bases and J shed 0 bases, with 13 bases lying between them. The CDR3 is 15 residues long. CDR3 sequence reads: CASSLTGFMNTEAFF. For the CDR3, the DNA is TGTGCCAGCAGCCTTACAGGGTTCATGAACACTGAAGCTTTCTTT.

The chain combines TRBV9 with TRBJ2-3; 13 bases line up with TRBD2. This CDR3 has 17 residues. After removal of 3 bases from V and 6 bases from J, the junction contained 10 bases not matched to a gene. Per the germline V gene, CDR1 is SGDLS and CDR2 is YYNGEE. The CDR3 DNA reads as TGTGCCAGCAGCGGTGGGACTAGCGGGACCCTTGTGGATACGCAGTATTTT. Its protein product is CASSGGTSGTLVDTQYF.

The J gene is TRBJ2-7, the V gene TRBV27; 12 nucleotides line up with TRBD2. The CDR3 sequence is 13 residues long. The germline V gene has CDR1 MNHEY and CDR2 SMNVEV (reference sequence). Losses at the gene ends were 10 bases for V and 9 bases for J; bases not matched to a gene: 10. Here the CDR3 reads CATRTSGVYRQYF. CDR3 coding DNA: TGTGCCACCCGGACTAGCGGGGTGTATCGGCAGTACTTC.

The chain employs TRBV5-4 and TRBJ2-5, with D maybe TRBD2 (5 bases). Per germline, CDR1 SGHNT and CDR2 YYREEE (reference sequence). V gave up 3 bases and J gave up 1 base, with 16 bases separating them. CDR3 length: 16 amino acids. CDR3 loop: CASSSDLTRSQETQYF. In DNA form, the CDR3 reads TGTGCCAGCAGCTCGGACCTTACTAGGAGCCAAGAGACCCAGTACTTC.

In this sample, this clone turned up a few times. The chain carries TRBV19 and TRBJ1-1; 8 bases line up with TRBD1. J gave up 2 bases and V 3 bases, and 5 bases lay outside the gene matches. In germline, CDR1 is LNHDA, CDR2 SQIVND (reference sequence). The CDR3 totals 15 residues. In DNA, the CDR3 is TGTGCCAGTAGTATCATGACAGGGGTAAACACTGAAGCTTTCTTT. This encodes CASSIMTGVNTEAFF.

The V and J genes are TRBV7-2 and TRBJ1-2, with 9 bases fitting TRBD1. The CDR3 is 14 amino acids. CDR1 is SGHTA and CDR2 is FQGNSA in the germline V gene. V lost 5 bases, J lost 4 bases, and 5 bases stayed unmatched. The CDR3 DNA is TGTGCCAGCAGCCCGGGACAGGGCTTCTATGGCTACACCTTC. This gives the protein CASSPGQGFYGYTF.

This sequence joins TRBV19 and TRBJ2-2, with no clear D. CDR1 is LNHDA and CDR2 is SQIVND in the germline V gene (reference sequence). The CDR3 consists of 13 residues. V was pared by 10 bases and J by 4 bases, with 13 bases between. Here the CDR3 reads CATSRRLTGELFF. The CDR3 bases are TGTGCCACATCTCGGCGGCTCACCGGGGAGCTGTTTTTT.

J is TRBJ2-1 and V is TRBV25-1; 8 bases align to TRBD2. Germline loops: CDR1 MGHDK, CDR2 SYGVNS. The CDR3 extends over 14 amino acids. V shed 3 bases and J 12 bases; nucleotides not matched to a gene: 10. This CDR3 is CASSDLGGGGRQFF. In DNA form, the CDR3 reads TGTGCCAGCAGTGACCTTGGTGGCGGGGGGAGGCAGTTCTTC. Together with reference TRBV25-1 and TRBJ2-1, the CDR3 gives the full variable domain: EADIYQTPRYLVIGTGKKITLECSQTMGHDKMYWYQQDPGMELHLIHYSYGVNSTEKGDLSSESTVSRIRTEHFPLTLESARPSHTSQYLCASSDLGGGGRQFFGPGTRLTVL.

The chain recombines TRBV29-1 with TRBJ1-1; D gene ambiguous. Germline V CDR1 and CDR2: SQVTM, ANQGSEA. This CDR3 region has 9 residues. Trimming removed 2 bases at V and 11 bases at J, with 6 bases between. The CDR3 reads CSVERAAFF. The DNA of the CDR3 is TGCAGCGTTGAACGGGCGGCTTTCTTT.

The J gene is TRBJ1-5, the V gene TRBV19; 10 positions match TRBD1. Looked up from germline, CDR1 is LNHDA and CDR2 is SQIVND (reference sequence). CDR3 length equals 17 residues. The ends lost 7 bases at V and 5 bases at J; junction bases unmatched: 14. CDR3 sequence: CASNTRDRGKGDQPQHF. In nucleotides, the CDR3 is TGTGCCAGTAATACCCGGGACAGGGGTAAGGGTGATCAGCCCCAGCATTTT.

The CDR3 DNA follows: TGTGCCAGCAGCTCCCTTGTGAGCACTTTGGGCGAGCAGTACTTC. As protein: CASSSLVSTLGEQYF. This rearrangement joins TRBV28 to TRBJ2-7; D not certain. With 6 bases removed from V and 6 bases from J, the gap between germline ends came to 21 bases. This CDR3 has 15 amino acids. Germline CDR1 and CDR2: MDHEN and SYDVKM.